These 10 T cell receptor beta chains originate from one sample sequenced in a study of T cell responses to AZD1222 COVID-19 vaccine. Some clones are missing from TCRdb's copy, which holds only in-frame ones; the method was immunoSEQ multiplex PCR. Here the sample spans some 150,000 clones, more than 85% being singletons. The material sequenced was peripheral blood, taken on day 0 of AZD1222 vaccination. These receptors came from an adult in good health.

CDR3 coding DNA: TGTGCCAGCAGGGCGGACGGCTACACCTTC. Residues: CASRADGYTF. This chain uses TRBV6-5 with TRBJ1-2; D is unclear. V was cut by 6 bases and J by 8 bases, with 7 bases left in between. The CDR3 loop spans 10 amino acids. CDR1 and CDR2 from the germline V gene are MNHEY and SVGAGI.

The rearrangement links TRBV27 to TRBJ2-7; either TRBD1 or TRBD2 may fit D (5 bases each). The CDR3 length is 15 residues. V lost 4 bases and J 6 bases, leaving 19 bases between the germline ends. The germline V gene has CDR1 MNHEY and CDR2 SMNVEV (reference sequence). The CDR3 is CASSSVGTRGVEQYF. CDR3 nucleotides: TGTGCCAGCAGTTCCGTCGGGACCCGAGGGGTCGAGCAGTACTTC.

The rearrangement uses TRBV6-5 and TRBJ1-1; D is perhaps TRBD1 (5 bases). The CDR3 has 14 residues. The germline V and J ends were trimmed by 0 bases and 3 bases, with 8 bases remaining between them. The germline gives CDR1 MNHEY, CDR2 SVGAGI. The CDR3 DNA reads as TGTGCCAGCAGTTACTCATGGGGGTACACTGAAGCTTTCTTT. Translating it yields CASSYSWGYTEAFF.

This chain links TRBV30 with TRBJ1-2, with a tentative D call TRBD1 (6 bases). CDR3 length: 15 residues. The V end was cut by 1 base, the J end by 5 bases, with 17 bases between. CDR1 and CDR2 from the germline V gene are GTSNPN and SVGIG (reference sequence). The CDR3 bases are TGTGCCTGGAGTGACAACCAGGGGATAGGTTATGGCTACACCTTC. Translated: CAWSDNQGIGYGYTF.

V gene TRBV4-2 combines with J gene TRBJ1-1; no reliable D call. With 4 bases removed from V and 1 base from J, the gap between germline ends came to 7 bases. The CDR3 totals 13 residues. Germline assignment: CDR1 LGHNA and CDR2 YNFKEQ. CDR3 residues: CASSPDGNTEAFF. For the CDR3, the DNA is TGTGCCAGCAGCCCCGACGGGAACACTGAAGCTTTCTTT.

V gene TRBV5-4 combines with J gene TRBJ2-6, with a weak D call TRBD2 (6 bases). V shed 4 bases and J shed 2 bases, with 10 bases lying between them. In germline, CDR1 is SGHNT, CDR2 YYREEE (reference sequence). The CDR3 covers 15 residues. The CDR3 sequence: CASSRGTAGANVLTF. The CDR3 DNA follows: TGTGCCAGCAGCCGGGGGACCGCTGGGGCCAACGTCCTGACTTTC.

The V gene is TRBV7-4, the J gene TRBJ2-7, with D hard to call. This CDR3 is built from 18 residues. Trimming removed 5 bases at V and 1 base at J, with 24 bases between. Germline assignment: CDR1 SGHVT and CDR2 SQSDAQ. In nucleotides, the CDR3 is TGTGCCAGCAGCCCTTATGAACTGACCGAGATCCTATCCTACGAGCAGTACTTC. This gives the protein CASSPYELTEILSYEQYF. The whole variable domain, remainder taken from reference TRBV7-4 and TRBJ2-7, is GAGVSQSPRYKVAKRGRDVALRCDSISGHVTLYWYRQTLGQGSEVLTYSQSDAQRDKSGRPSGRFSAERPERSVSTLKIQRTEQGDSAVYLCASSPYELTEILSYEQYFGPGTRLTVT.

This chain joins TRBV6-5 and TRBJ1-5; D gene ambiguous. CDR3 size: 13 residues. Germline lookup yields CDR1 MNHEY and CDR2 SVGAGI. Trimming left V 4 bases short and J 3 bases short, with 7 bases between. CDR3 loop: CASSLMNNQPQHF. The CDR3 nucleotides are TGTGCCAGCAGTTTGATGAACAATCAGCCCCAGCATTTT.

The chain recombines TRBV30 with TRBJ1-6; 10 bases match TRBD1. The CDR3 loop spans 14 amino acids. Losses at the gene ends were 2 bases for V and 10 bases for J; bases not matched to a gene: 5. Germline V lookup: CDR1 GTSNPN, CDR2 SVGIG (reference sequence). DNA for the CDR3: TGTGCCTGGAGTCCCGGACAGGGGGACTCACCCCTCCACTTT. This gives the protein CAWSPGQGDSPLHF.

V gene TRBV20-1 combines with J gene TRBJ2-5; D uncertain. V lost 3 bases to trimming and J lost 1 base, with 9 bases between them. CDR3 length: 13 residues. CDR1 DFQATT and CDR2 SNEGSKA come from the germline V gene (reference sequence). The CDR3 DNA is TGCAGTGCTAGTTTTCGGCGCCAAGAGACCCAGTACTTC. Protein sequence: CSASFRRQETQYF.